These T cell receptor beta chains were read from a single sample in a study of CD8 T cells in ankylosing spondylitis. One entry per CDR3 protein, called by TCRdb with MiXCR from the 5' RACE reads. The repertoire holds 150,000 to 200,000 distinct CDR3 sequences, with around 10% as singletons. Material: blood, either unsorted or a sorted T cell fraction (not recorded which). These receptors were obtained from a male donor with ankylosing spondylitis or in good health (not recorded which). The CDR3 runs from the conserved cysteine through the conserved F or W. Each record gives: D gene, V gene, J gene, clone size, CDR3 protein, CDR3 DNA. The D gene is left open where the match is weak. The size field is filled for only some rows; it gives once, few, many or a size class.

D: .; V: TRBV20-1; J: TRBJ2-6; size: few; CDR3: CSAATFSGANVLTF; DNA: TGCAGTGCCGCGACATTCTCTGGGGCCAACGTCCTGACTTTC
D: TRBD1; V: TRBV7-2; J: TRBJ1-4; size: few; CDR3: CASSLVGQGATNEKLFF; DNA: TGTGCCAGCAGCTTAGTGGGACAGGGTGCAACTAATGAAAAACTGTTTTTT
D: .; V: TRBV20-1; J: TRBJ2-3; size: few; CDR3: CSARGDFSTDTQYF; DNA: TGCAGTGCTAGAGGGGACTTTAGCACAGATACGCAGTATTTT
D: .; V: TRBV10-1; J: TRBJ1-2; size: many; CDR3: CASSEVKVLSYGYTF; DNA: TGCGCCAGCAGTGAGGTTAAGGTGTTGAGCTATGGCTACACCTTC
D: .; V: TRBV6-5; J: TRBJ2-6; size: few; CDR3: CASSSDNSGANVLTF; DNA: TGTGCCAGCAGTTCCGACAACTCTGGGGCCAACGTCCTGACTTTC
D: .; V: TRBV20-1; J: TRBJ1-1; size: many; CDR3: CSAISTEAFF; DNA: TGCAGTGCTATTTCCACTGAAGCTTTCTTT
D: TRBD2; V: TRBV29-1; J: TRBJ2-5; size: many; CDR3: CSGRTSGEETQYF; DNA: TGCAGCGGCAGGACTAGCGGGGAAGAGACCCAGTACTTC
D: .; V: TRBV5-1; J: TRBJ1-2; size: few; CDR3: CASSFGTQSNYGYTF; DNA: TGCGCCAGCAGCTTCGGGACCCAGAGCAACTATGGCTACACCTTC
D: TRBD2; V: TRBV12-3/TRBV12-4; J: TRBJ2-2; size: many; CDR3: CASRLAESAGELFF; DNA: TGTGCCAGCAGACTAGCGGAAAGTGCCGGGGAGCTGTTTTTT
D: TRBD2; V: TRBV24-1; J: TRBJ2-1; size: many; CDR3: CATSDLLLAGGRSYNEQFF; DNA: TGTGCCACCAGTGATTTGCTTCTAGCGGGAGGGCGATCCTACAATGAGCAGTTCTTC
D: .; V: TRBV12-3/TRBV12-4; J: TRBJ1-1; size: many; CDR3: CASNRGTEAFF; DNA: TGTGCCAGCAATCGGGGCACTGAAGCTTTCTTT
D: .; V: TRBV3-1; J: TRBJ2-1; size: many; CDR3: CASSQDRDLYNEQFF; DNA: TGTGCCAGCAGCCAAGATCGGGACCTATACAATGAGCAGTTCTTC
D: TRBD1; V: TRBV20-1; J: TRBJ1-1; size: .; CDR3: CSASRTGGGRDTEAFF; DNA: TGCAGTGCTTCCAGGACAGGGGGGGGGAGGGACACTGAAGCTTTCTTT
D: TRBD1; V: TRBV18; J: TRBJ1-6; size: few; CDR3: CASSPILGQISYNSPLHF; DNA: TGTGCCAGCTCACCAATTCTGGGACAGATAAGCTATAATTCACCCCTCCACTTT
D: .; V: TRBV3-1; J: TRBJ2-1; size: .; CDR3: CASSQAPSLVVEQFF; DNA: TGTGCCAGCAGCCAAGCCCCGTCACTAGTGGTTGAGCAGTTCTTC
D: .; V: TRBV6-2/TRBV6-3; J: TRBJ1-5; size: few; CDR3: CASSYSKGAGWDNQPQHF; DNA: TGTGCCAGCAGTTACTCGAAAGGGGCAGGCTGGGACAATCAGCCCCAGCATTTT
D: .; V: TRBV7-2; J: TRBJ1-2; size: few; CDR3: CASSLDERSYGYTF; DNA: TGTGCCAGCAGCTTAGATGAACGTTCCTATGGCTACACCTTC
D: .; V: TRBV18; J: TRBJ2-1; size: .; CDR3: CASSPGPRNWGSNEQFF; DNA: TGTGCCAGCTCACCCGGACCCCGAAACTGGGGCTCTAATGAGCAGTTCTTC
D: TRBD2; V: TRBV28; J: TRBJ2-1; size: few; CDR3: CASELLAGEGSEQFF; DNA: TGTGCCAGCGAGTTACTAGCGGGAGAGGGTAGTGAGCAGTTCTTC
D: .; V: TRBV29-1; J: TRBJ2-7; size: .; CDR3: CSVETGLDSYEQYF; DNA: TGCAGCGTTGAAACTGGACTCGACTCCTACGAGCAGTACTTC
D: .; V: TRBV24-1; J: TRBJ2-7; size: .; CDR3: CATSDRDLPYEQYF; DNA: TGTGCCACCAGTGACCGGGACTTACCCTACGAGCAGTACTTC
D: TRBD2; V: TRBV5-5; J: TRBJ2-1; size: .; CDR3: CASSLDPRTSVYNEQFF; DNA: TGTGCCAGCAGCTTGGATCCCAGGACTAGCGTATACAATGAGCAGTTCTTC
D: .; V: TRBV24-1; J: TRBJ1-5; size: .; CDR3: CATSDESNQPQHF; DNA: TGTGCCACCAGTGATGAAAGCAATCAGCCCCAGCATTTT
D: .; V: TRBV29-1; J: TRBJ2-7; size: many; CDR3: CSVGEEGAHEQYF; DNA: TGCAGCGTTGGGGAGGAGGGGGCCCACGAGCAGTACTTC
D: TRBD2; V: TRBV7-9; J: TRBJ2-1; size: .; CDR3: CASSLRGLAGGEQFF; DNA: TGTGCCAGCAGCTTAAGAGGACTAGCGGGAGGTGAGCAGTTCTTC
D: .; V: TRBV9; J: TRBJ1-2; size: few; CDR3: CASSVGVQASNYGYTF; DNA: TGTGCCAGCAGCGTAGGTGTCCAGGCTTCTAACTATGGCTACACCTTC
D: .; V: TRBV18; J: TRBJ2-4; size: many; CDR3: CASSRSGAKNIQYF; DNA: TGTGCCAGCTCACGGTCCGGGGCCAAAAACATTCAGTACTTC
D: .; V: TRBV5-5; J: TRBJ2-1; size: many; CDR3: CASSPGGIRPPHEQFF; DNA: TGTGCCAGCAGCCCTGGTGGTATTAGGCCCCCACATGAGCAGTTCTTC
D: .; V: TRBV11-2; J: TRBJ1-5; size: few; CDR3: CASSSPGELYSNQPQHF; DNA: TGTGCCAGCAGCTCCCCCGGGGAGCTCTATAGCAATCAGCCCCAGCATTTT
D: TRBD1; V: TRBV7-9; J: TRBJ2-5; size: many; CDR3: CASSRYGTAKETQYF; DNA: TGTGCCAGCAGCCGATACGGGACAGCTAAAGAGACCCAGTACTTC
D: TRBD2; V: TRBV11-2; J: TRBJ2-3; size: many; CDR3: CASSLDGLAGRTDTQYF; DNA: TGTGCCAGCAGCTTAGACGGTCTAGCGGGACGCACAGATACGCAGTATTTT
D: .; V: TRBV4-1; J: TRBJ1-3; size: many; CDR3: CASSQDSGVGLAIYF; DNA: TGCGCCAGCAGCCAAGATTCCGGGGTCGGTCTGGCCATATATTTT
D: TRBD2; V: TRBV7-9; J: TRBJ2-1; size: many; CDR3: CASSSLAGRMQFF; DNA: TGTGCCAGCAGCTCTCTAGCGGGGAGAATGCAGTTCTTC
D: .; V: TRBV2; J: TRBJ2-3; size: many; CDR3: CASKWAGASGADTQYF; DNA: TGTGCCAGCAAATGGGCGGGGGCCTCCGGAGCAGATACGCAGTATTTT
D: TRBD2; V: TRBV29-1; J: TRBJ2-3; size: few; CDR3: CSVEDPGEGRPDTQYF; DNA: TGCAGCGTTGAAGATCCGGGGGAGGGGCGGCCAGATACGCAGTATTTT
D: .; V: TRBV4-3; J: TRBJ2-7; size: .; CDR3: CASSADMRYEQYF; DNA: TGCGCCAGCAGTGCGGACATGCGCTACGAGCAGTACTTC
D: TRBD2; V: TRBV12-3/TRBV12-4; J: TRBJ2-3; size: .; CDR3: CASRIAGGTDTQYF; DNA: TGTGCCAGCAGAATAGCGGGGGGCACAGATACGCAGTATTTT
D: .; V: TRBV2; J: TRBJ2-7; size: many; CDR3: CASGRENYEQYF; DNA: TGTGCCAGCGGACGGGAGAACTACGAGCAGTACTTC
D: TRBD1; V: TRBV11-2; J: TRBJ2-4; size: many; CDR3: CASSLGDRGLGIQYF; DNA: TGTGCCAGCAGCTTAGGTGACAGGGGATTGGGCATTCAGTACTTC
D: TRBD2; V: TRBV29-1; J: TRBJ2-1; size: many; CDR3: CSVVGAGDGNEQFF; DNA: TGCAGCGTTGTCGGCGCGGGAGATGGCAATGAGCAGTTCTTC
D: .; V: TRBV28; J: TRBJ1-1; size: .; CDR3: CASHPPKPGLEAFF; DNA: TGTGCCAGCCATCCCCCAAAACCGGGGCTCGAAGCTTTCTTT
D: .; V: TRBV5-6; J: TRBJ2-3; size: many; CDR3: CASSLGSDTDTQYF; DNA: TGTGCCAGCAGCTTGGGCTCCGACACAGATACGCAGTATTTT
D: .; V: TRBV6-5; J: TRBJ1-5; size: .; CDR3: CASSYRGRGSNQPQHF; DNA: TGTGCCAGCAGTTACCGGGGACGGGGGAGCAATCAGCCCCAGCATTTT
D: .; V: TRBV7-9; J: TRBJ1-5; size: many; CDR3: CASSPQGNQPQHF; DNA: TGTGCCAGCAGCCCACAGGGCAATCAGCCCCAGCATTTT
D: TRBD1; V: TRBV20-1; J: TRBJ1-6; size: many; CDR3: CSARTGEESPLHF; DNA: TGCAGTGCTAGGACAGGGGAGGAATCACCCCTCCACTTT
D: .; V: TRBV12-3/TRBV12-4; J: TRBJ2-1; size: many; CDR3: CASSFGAREQFF; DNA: TGTGCCAGCAGTTTTGGGGCGAGAGAGCAGTTCTTC
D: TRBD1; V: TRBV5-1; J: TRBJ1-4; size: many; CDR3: CASSSTGGSTNEKLFF; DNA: TGCGCCAGCAGTTCGACAGGGGGAAGCACTAATGAAAAACTGTTTTTT
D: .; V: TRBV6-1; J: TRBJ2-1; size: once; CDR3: CASSEVSGSYNEQFF; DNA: TGTGCCAGCAGTGAAGTTTCTGGGAGCTACAATGAGCAGTTCTTC
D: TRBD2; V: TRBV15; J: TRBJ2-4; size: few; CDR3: CATSRGPLTSGEGIQYF; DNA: TGTGCCACCAGCAGAGGACCCCTGACTAGCGGGGAGGGCATTCAGTACTTC
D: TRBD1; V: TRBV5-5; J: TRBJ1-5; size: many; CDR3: CASSLDGQGNQPQHF; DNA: TGTGCCAGCAGCTTGGATGGACAGGGAAACCAGCCCCAGCATTTT
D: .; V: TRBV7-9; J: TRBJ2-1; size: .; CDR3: CASSRTGPNEQFF; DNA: TGTGCCAGCAGCCGTACAGGCCCCAATGAGCAGTTCTTC
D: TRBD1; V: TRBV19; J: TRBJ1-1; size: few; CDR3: CASSIQGARTEAFF; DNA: TGTGCCAGTAGTATTCAGGGGGCGAGGACTGAAGCTTTCTTT
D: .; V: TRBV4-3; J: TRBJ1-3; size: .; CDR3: CASSQHRTSGNTIYF; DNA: TGCGCCAGCAGCCAGCATAGGACCTCTGGAAACACCATATATTTT